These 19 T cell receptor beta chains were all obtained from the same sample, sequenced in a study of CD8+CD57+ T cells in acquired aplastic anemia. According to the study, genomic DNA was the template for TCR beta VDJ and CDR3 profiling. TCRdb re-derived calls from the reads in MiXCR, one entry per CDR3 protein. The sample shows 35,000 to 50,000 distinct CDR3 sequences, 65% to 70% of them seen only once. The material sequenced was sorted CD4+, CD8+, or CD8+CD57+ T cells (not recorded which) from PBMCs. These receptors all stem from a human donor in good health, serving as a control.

Here the CDR3 DNA reads TGTGCCAGTAGTAGGGACAGGGGCACAGATACGCAGTATTTT. Amino acids: CASSRDRGTDTQYF. The chain uses TRBV19 and TRBJ2-3; 9 bases are shared with TRBD1. Germline lookup yields CDR1 LNHDA and CDR2 SQIVND (reference sequence). This CDR3 has 14 residues. Trimming at V came to 4 bases and at J to 1 base, leaving 0 bases not matched to a gene.

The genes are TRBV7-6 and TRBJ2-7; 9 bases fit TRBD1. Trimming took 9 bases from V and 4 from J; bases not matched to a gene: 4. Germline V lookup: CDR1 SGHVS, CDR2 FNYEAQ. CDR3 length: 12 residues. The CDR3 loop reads CASGTGPYEQYF. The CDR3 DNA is TGTGCCAGTGGGACAGGGCCTTACGAGCAGTACTTC.

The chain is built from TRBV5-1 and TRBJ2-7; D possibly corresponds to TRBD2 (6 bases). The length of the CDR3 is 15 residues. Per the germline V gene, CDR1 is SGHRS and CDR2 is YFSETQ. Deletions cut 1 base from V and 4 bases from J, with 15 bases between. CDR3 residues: CASSLLQAGWYEQYF. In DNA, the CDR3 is TGCGCCAGCAGCTTGTTACAGGCGGGGTGGTACGAGCAGTACTTC.

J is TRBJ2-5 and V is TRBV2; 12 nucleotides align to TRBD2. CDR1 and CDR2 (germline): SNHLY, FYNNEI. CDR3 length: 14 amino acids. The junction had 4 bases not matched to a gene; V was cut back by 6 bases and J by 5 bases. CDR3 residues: CASSGLAGLETQYF. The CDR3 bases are TGTGCCAGCAGCGGACTAGCGGGATTGGAGACCCAGTACTTC.

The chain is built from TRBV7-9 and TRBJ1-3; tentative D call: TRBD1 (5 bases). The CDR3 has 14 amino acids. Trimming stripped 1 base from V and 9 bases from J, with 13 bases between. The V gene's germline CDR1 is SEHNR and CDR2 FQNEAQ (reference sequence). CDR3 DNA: TGTGCCAGCAGCTTAGAGTCAGGGTCGATCACCATATATTTT. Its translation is CASSLESGSITIYF.

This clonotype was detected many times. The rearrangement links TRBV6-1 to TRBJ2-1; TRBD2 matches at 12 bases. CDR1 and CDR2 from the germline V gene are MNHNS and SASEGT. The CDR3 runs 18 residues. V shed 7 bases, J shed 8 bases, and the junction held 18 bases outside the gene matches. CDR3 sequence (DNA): TGTGCCAGCACGTATTATAGGCTGCTAGCGGGGGGGAGAGATGAGCAGTTCTTC. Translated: CASTYYRLLAGGRDEQFF.

The CDR3 is CASSLRASGSSYEQYF. The CDR3 coding sequence is TGTGCCAGCAGCTTAAGGGCTTCGGGGAGCTCCTACGAGCAGTACTTC. The rearrangement joins TRBV7-8 to TRBJ2-7, with a weak D call TRBD2 (5 bases). V lost 2 bases, J lost 0 bases, and 14 bases lay in between. The CDR3 runs 16 residues. Germline V CDR1 and CDR2: SGHVS, FQNEAQ.

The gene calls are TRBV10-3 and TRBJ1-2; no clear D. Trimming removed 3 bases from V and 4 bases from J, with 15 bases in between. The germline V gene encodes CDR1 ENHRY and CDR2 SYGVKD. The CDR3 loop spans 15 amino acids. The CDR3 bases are TGTGCCATCAGTGATGACGGTCAGATCTTCTATGGCTACACCTTC. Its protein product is CAISDDGQIFYGYTF.

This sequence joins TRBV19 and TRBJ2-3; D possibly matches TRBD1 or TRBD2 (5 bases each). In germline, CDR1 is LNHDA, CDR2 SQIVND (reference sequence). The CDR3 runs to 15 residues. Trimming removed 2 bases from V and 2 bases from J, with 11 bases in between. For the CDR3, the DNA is TGTGCCAGTAGTATAACGGGGCTTAACACAGATACGCAGTATTTT. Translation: CASSITGLNTDTQYF. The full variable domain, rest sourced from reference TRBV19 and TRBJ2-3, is DGGITQSPKYLFRKEGQNVTLSCEQNLNHDAMYWYRQDPGQGLRLIYYSQIVNDFQKGDIAEGYSVSREKKESFPLTVTSAQKNPTAFYLCASSITGLNTDTQYFGPGTRLTVL.

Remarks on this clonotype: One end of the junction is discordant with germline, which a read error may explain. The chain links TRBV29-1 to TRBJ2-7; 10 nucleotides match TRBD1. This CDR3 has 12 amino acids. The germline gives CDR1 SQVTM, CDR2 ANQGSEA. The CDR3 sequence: CSVLDRTGGRDF. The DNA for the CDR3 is TGCAGCGTCCTGGACCGGACAGGGGGGAGAGACTTC.

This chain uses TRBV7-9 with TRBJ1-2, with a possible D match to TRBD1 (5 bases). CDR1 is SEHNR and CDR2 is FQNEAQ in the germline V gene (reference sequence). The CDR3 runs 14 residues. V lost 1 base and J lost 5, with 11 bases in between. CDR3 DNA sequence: TGTGCCAGCAGCTTAGATTGGGACTTTTATGGCTACACCTTC. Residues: CASSLDWDFYGYTF.

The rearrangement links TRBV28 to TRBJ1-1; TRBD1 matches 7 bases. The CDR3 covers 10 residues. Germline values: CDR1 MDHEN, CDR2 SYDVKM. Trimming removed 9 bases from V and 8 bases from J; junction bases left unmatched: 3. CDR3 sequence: CASRDSEAFF. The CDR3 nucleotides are TGTGCCAGTAGGGACAGCGAAGCTTTCTTT.

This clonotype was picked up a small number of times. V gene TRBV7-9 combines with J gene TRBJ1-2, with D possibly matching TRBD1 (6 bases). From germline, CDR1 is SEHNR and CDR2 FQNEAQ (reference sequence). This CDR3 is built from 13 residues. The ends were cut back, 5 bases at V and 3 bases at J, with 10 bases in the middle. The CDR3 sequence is CASSTRQDYGYTF. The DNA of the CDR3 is TGTGCCAGCAGCACCCGACAGGACTATGGCTACACCTTC.

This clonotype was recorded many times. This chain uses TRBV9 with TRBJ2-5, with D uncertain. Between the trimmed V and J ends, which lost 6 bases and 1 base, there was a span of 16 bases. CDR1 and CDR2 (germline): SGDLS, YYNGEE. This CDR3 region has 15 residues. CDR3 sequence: CASTPGQTTQETQYF. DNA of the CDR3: TGTGCCAGCACACCTGGGCAGACGACCCAAGAGACCCAGTACTTC. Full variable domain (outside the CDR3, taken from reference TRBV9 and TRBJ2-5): DSGVTQTPKHLITATGQRVTLRCSPRSGDLSVYWYQQSLDQGLQFLIQYYNGEERAKGNILERFSAQQFPDLHSELNLSSLELGDSALYFCASTPGQTTQETQYFGPGTRLLVL.

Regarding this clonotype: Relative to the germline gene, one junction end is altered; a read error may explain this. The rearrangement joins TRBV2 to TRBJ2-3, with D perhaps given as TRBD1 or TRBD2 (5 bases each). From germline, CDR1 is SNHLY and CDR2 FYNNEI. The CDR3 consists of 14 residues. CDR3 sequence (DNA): TGCGCCAGCAGTGAGAGGGGCCGCACAGATACGCAGTATTTT. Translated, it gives CASSERGRTDTQYF.

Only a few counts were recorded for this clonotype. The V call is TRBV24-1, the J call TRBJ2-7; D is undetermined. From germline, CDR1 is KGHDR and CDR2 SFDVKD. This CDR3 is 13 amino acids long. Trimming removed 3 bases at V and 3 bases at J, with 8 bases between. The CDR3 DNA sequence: TGTGCCACCAGTGATGTCAGTGGCTACGAGCAGTACTTC. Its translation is CATSDVSGYEQYF.

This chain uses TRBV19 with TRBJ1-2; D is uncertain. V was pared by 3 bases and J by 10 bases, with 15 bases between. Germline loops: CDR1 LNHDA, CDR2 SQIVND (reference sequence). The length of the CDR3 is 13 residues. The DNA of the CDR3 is TGTGCCAGTAGTATTAAGGATATCAGAGACTACACCTTC. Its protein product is CASSIKDIRDYTF.

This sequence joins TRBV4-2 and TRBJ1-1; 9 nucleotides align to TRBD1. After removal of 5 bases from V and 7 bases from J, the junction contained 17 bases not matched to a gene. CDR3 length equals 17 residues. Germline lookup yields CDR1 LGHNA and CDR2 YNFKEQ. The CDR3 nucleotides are TGTGCCAGCAGCAATCGGGACAGGGACAGTCATCAGGGTGAAGCTTTCTTT. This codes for CASSNRDRDSHQGEAFF.

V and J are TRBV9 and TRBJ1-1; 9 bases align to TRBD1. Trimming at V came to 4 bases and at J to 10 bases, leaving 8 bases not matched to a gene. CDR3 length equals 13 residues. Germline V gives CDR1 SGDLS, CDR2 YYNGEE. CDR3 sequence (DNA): TGTGCCAGCAGCTACGGGACAGGGTTTTTAGCTTTCTTT. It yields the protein CASSYGTGFLAFF.